The clone carrying this T cell receptor beta chain has a handful of counts. Its antigen is not identified. This entry comes from a study of identical twins. Study observations and caveats: Models underpredicted monozygotic twin sharing of out-of-frame TCR alpha. Cord blood beta clonotypes that were abundant carried fewer insertions, and memory repertoires showed no such trend. Where out-of-frame alpha sequences were twin-shared, they showed excess low generation probability.

Template switching added a universal primer binding site, and final cDNA carried unique molecular identifiers. TCRdb re-called the 5' RACE reads with MiXCR, one entry per CDR3 protein. The data hold 1.5 million to 2 million distinct CDR3 sequences, with roughly 35% observed a single time. The TCR sequence derives from a newborn girl in good health. The material sequenced was cord blood.

CDR3 loop: CSARYAIVDEQFF. Written as DNA, the CDR3 is TGCAGTGCTAGGTATGCGATAGTCGATGAGCAGTTCTTC. The chain links TRBV20-1 to TRBJ2-1; D uncertain. Germline CDR1 and CDR2: DFQATT and SNEGSKA (reference sequence). Trimming took off 3 bases at V and 8 bases at J, with 14 bases between the two ends. This CDR3 spans 13 amino acids.